These 25 T cell receptor beta chains were sequenced from one sample in a study of blood T cell repertoires in COVID-19 (dated by TCRdb to 2020 to 2022). Library generation was performed with the immunoSEQ multiplex PCR assay. Sourced from immuneACCESS, this table was stored by TCRdb with only in-frame sequences that have V and J called. A share of the clones is absent; for the studies checked, an unresolved V gene accounts for under half, and the remainder has no known explanation. This sample holds some 30,000 clones; 84% were observed only once. The ten largest clones capture 13% of the sample. The specimen was peripheral blood. These receptors all come from a human donor in a cohort sampled during active COVID-19.

This clone has just a few counts. The gene calls are TRBV11-3 and TRBJ2-1; TRBD1 agrees at 8 bases. Trimming cost V 5 bases and J 10 bases; bases outside gene matches: 4. Per germline, CDR1 SGHNT and CDR2 YENEEA. This CDR3 is 12 amino acids long. CDR3 DNA: TGTGCCAGCAGCCGACAGGGGATAGAGCAGTTCTTC. This codes for CASSRQGIEQFF.

CDR3 sequence (DNA): TGTGCCAGCAGGGGGGGGCCCTGGGGAAATGAGCAGTTCTTC. Translation: CASRGGPWGNEQFF. The gene calls are TRBV5-8 and TRBJ2-1, with a weak D call TRBD2 (7 bases). The germline CDR1 and CDR2 sequences are SGHTS and YDEGEE. V gave up 5 bases and J gave up 7 bases, with 16 bases separating them. The length of the CDR3 is 14 residues.

This clone was found once. V is TRBV6-5 and J is TRBJ1-4, with no clear D. The CDR3 runs to 16 residues. CDR1 is MNHEY and CDR2 is SVGAGI in the germline V gene. V was clipped by 0 bases and J by 8 bases, with 16 bases between them. The CDR3 nucleotides are TGTGCCAGCAGTTACTCCATGGGAGCCCTGAGGGAAAAACTGTTTTTT. It yields the protein CASSYSMGALREKLFF.

The chain uses TRBV6-5 and TRBJ1-5; TRBD1 matches 7 bases. CDR3 size: 15 residues. The J segment lost 0 bases and the V segment lost 6 bases, leaving 5 bases of the junction unmatched. CDR1 is MNHEY and CDR2 is SVGAGI in the germline V gene. The CDR3 sequence is CASRRTGYSNQPQHF. For the CDR3, the DNA is TGTGCCAGCAGGCGGACAGGATATAGCAATCAGCCCCAGCATTTT.

The gene calls are TRBV7-2 and TRBJ2-2; D is possibly TRBD2 (6 bases). V was pared by 3 bases and J by 2 bases, with 10 bases between. This CDR3 comprises 15 residues. Germline assignment: CDR1 SGHTA and CDR2 FQGNSA. The CDR3 DNA reads as TGTGCCAGCAGCTTTAGCGGCGCAAACACCGGGGAGCTGTTTTTT. The encoded protein is CASSFSGANTGELFF.

This rearrangement joins TRBV19 to TRBJ1-1; tentatively, D is TRBD1 (6 bases). The CDR3 covers 13 residues. Deletions cut 4 bases from V and 8 bases from J, with 14 bases between. The germline CDR1 and CDR2 sequences are LNHDA and SQIVND (reference sequence). CDR3 protein: CASSTRPTGEAFF. The CDR3 DNA reads as TGTGCCAGTAGTACCCGTCCGACAGGCGAAGCTTTCTTT.

The chain employs TRBV30 and TRBJ2-7, with 11 bases matching TRBD1. This CDR3 is built from 16 residues. J gave up 2 bases and V 2 bases, and 8 bases lay outside the gene matches. Per germline, CDR1 GTSNPN and CDR2 SVGIG (reference sequence). The CDR3 here is CAWSPLGTGGTYEQYF. The CDR3 DNA sequence: TGTGCCTGGAGTCCTCTGGGGACAGGGGGGACCTACGAGCAGTACTTC.

This rearrangement joins TRBV29-1 to TRBJ2-1; TRBD1 agrees at 8 bases. There are 13 residues in the CDR3. V shed 8 bases and J 5 bases; nucleotides not matched to a gene: 8. CDR1 and CDR2 from the germline V gene are SQVTM and ANQGSEA. This CDR3 is CSSQQGENNEQFF. The CDR3 coding sequence is TGCAGCTCCCAACAGGGGGAGAACAATGAGCAGTTCTTC.

V gene TRBV2 combines with J gene TRBJ2-7; 11 bases map to TRBD2. The V gene end was trimmed by 6 bases and the J gene end by 3 bases; junction bases not matched to a gene: 4. The CDR3 totals 14 residues. Per the germline V gene, CDR1 is SNHLY and CDR2 is FYNNEI. Here the CDR3 DNA reads TGTGCCAGCAGGATAGCGGGGGGGAGCTACGAGCAGTACTTC. Its translation is CASRIAGGSYEQYF.

The chain couples TRBV3-1 (or the pseudogene TRBV3-2) to TRBJ1-1; 9 nucleotides agree with TRBD1. CDR3 size: 16 residues. V lost 4 bases to trimming and J lost 0 bases; unmatched junction nucleotides: 6. Germline-derived CDR1 and CDR2 are LGHDT and YNNKEL (reference sequence). CDR3 nucleotides: TGTGCCAGCAGCCTGGGACAGGGCCTCATGAACACTGAAGCTTTCTTT. Protein: CASSLGQGLMNTEAFF.

This chain uses TRBV19 with TRBJ2-5; TRBD2 is a possible D gene (6 bases). The CDR3 totals 16 residues. Germline values: CDR1 LNHDA, CDR2 SQIVND (reference sequence). V was pared by 8 bases and J by 4 bases, with 23 bases between. The CDR3 DNA reads TGTGCCAGTTCGGGATGGTTCGGATCTAGCGTAGAGACCCAGTACTTC. Translated, it gives CASSGWFGSSVETQYF.

V usage is TRBV13 and J usage is TRBJ2-3; a weak D match, TRBD2 (6 bases). The CDR3 covers 15 residues. V lost 5 bases to trimming and J lost 2 bases, with 14 bases between them. CDR1 is PRHDT and CDR2 is FYEKMQ in the germline V gene (reference sequence). The CDR3 sequence: CASSLNGGFTDTQYF. CDR3 DNA sequence: TGTGCCAGCAGCCTCAATGGGGGGTTCACAGATACGCAGTATTTT.

This clone was seen only a few times. CDR3 sequence (DNA): TGCGCCAGCAGCTTGGCCGGACAGTTCGGTCAGCCCCAGCATTTT. Protein product: CASSLAGQFGQPQHF. V usage is TRBV5-1 and J usage is TRBJ1-5, with D possibly TRBD1 on 6 matching bases. The CDR3 is made up of 15 amino acids. Germline V gene sequence: CDR1 SGHRS, CDR2 YFSETQ. V dropped 0 bases and J dropped 6 bases, with 13 bases sitting between them.

The chain links TRBV18 to TRBJ2-5; D is undetermined. The length of the CDR3 is 15 residues. Germline V gene data show CDR1 as KGHSH and CDR2 as LQKENI. Trimming shortened V by 9 bases and J by 1 base, and 18 bases separated the two germline ends. This CDR3 reads CASSNNEASQETQYF. The CDR3 region has the DNA TGTGCCAGTTCCAATAACGAAGCCTCCCAAGAGACCCAGTACTTC.

The V and J genes are TRBV28 and TRBJ2-1, with TRBD2 identical over 7 bases. The CDR3 sequence is 14 residues long. The V and J ends lost 4 bases and 4 bases, in that order; junction bases with no gene match: 4. Germline CDR1 and CDR2: MDHEN and SYDVKM. Written as DNA, the CDR3 is TGTGCCAGCAGTTCCCCGGGACTATACAATGAGCAGTTCTTC. It yields the protein CASSSPGLYNEQFF.

The chain couples TRBV7-2 to TRBJ1-2; tentative D call: TRBD1 (6 bases). Deletions cut 5 bases from V and 10 bases from J, with 20 bases between. CDR3 length: 14 residues. From germline, CDR1 is SGHTA and CDR2 FQGNSA. The CDR3 nucleotides are TGTGCCAGCAGCATACTTACCGGGACACCGCTCTACACCTTC. Amino acid sequence: CASSILTGTPLYTF. The entire variable domain, with the rest obtained from reference TRBV7-2 and TRBJ1-2, is as follows: GAGVSQSPSNKVTEKGKDVELRCDPISGHTALYWYRQSLGQGLEFLIYFQGNSAPDKSGLPSDRFSAERTGGSVSTLTIQRTQQEDSAVYLCASSILTGTPLYTFGSGTRLTVV.

The chain couples TRBV4-3 to TRBJ2-3, with 14 bases identical to TRBD2. This CDR3 has 16 residues. Germline CDR1 reads LGHNA; CDR2 reads YSLEER. V lost 5 bases to trimming and J lost 1 base; unmatched junction nucleotides: 2. The CDR3 reads CASSVGLAGGTDTQYF. The CDR3 coding sequence is TGCGCCAGCAGCGTGGGACTAGCGGGGGGCACAGATACGCAGTATTTT.

The J gene is TRBJ1-6, the V gene TRBV6-5, with TRBD1 matching 8 bases. This CDR3 region has 15 residues. Trimming at V came to 5 bases and at J to 11 bases, leaving 11 bases not matched to a gene. The germline CDR1 and CDR2 sequences are MNHEY and SVGAGI. The CDR3 sequence is CASSPLDRARPPLHF. CDR3 nucleotides: TGTGCCAGCAGTCCCCTGGACAGGGCTCGTCCACCCCTCCACTTT.

This clone has only one observation. The chain has TRBV6-6 and TRBJ2-7; 7 bases are a match to TRBD1. The CDR3 loop spans 16 amino acids. The junction had 6 bases not matched to a gene; V was cut back by 0 bases and J by 1 base. CDR1 is MNHNY, CDR2 SVGAGI, per germline (reference sequence). The DNA for the CDR3 is TGTGCCAGCAGTTACTCCACAGGGGAGTGGTCCTACGAGCAGTACTTC. Translated: CASSYSTGEWSYEQYF.

V is TRBV10-1 and J is TRBJ1-1; 8 bases map to TRBD1. Germline CDR1 and CDR2: WNHNN and SYGVQD (reference sequence). V lost 0 bases, J lost 6 bases, and 6 bases stayed unmatched. The CDR3 sequence is 15 residues long. The CDR3 nucleotides read TGCGCCAGCAGTGAGTCCACAGGGGGAAAGGCTGAAGCTTTCTTT. Its translation is CASSESTGGKAEAFF.

J is TRBJ2-5 and V is TRBV9, with 9 bases lining up with TRBD1. After removal of 4 bases from V and 4 bases from J, the junction contained 8 bases not matched to a gene. CDR1 is SGDLS and CDR2 is YYNGEE in the germline V gene. The CDR3 runs to 15 residues. The CDR3 loop is CASSPGTGLPETQYF. The CDR3 DNA reads TGTGCCAGCAGCCCCGGGACAGGGTTGCCAGAGACCCAGTACTTC.

The rearrangement uses TRBV9 and TRBJ2-1; 7 nucleotides line up with TRBD1. The germline V gene encodes CDR1 SGDLS and CDR2 YYNGEE. With 4 bases clipped from V and 0 bases from J, the junction kept 13 bases outside the gene matches. The CDR3 contains 18 residues. CDR3 sequence reads: CASSPRGGLPSSYNEQFF. For the CDR3, the DNA is TGTGCCAGCAGCCCCAGAGGGGGCTTACCCAGCTCCTACAATGAGCAGTTCTTC. Complete variable domain (other parts from reference TRBV9 and TRBJ2-1): DSGVTQTPKHLITATGQRVTLRCSPRSGDLSVYWYQQSLDQGLQFLIQYYNGEERAKGNILERFSAQQFPDLHSELNLSSLELGDSALYFCASSPRGGLPSSYNEQFFGPGTRLTVL.

This chain links TRBV9 with TRBJ1-3, with D perhaps TRBD1 (5 bases). Germline CDR1 SGDLS, CDR2 YYNGEE. The CDR3 sequence is 15 residues long. With 3 bases removed from V and 0 bases from J, the gap between germline ends came to 10 bases. CDR3 bases: TGTGCCAGCAGCGGACGCGGGGGCTCTGGAAACACCATATATTTT. This gives the protein CASSGRGGSGNTIYF. Together with reference TRBV9 and TRBJ1-3, the CDR3 gives the full variable domain: DSGVTQTPKHLITATGQRVTLRCSPRSGDLSVYWYQQSLDQGLQFLIQYYNGEERAKGNILERFSAQQFPDLHSELNLSSLELGDSALYFCASSGRGGSGNTIYFGEGSWLTVV.

This rearrangement joins TRBV2 to TRBJ1-2, with 11 bases matching TRBD1. Germline V lookup: CDR1 SNHLY, CDR2 FYNNEI. Trimming cost V 9 bases and J 3 bases; bases outside gene matches: 3. The CDR3 is made up of 13 amino acids. The CDR3 region is CASPGQGDYGYTF. As DNA, the CDR3 is TGTGCCAGTCCGGGACAGGGGGACTATGGCTACACCTTC. The whole variable domain, remainder taken from reference TRBV2 and TRBJ1-2, is EPEVTQTPSHQVTQMGQEVILRCVPISNHLYFYWYRQILGQKVEFLVSFYNNEISEKSEIFDDQFSVERPDGSNFTLKIRSTKLEDSAMYFCASPGQGDYGYTFGSGTRLTVV.

The chain has TRBV4-1 and TRBJ2-3, with 9 positions matching TRBD2. The germline V gene has CDR1 MGHRA and CDR2 YSYEKL. This CDR3 is 18 amino acids long. V was clipped by 3 bases and J by 3 bases; unmatched bases: 13. The chain's CDR3 is CASSQLGAGGGRTDTQYF. CDR3 DNA: TGCGCCAGCAGCCAGCTGGGAGCGGGGGGAGGTAGGACAGATACGCAGTATTTT.